This T cell receptor beta chain is from a study of blood T cell repertoires in COVID-19. This CDR3 region has 13 residues. CDR1 LGHDT and CDR2 YNNKEL come from the germline V gene (reference sequence). The ends were cut back, 5 bases at V and 6 bases at J, with 14 bases in the middle. Repertoires were generated with immunoSEQ multiplex PCR, while TCRdb's copy carries only in-frame clones and drops some. Of over 450,000 clones listed, 85% to 90% are singletons. The V gene is TRBV3-1 (or the pseudogene TRBV3-2), the J gene TRBJ2-7; D gene uncertain. The TCR comes from a woman aged 50 to 65 with COVID-19, enrolled during active disease. Specimen: peripheral blood. CDR3 residues: CASSSTSSGEQYF. CDR3 sequence (DNA): TGTGCCAGCAGCTCAACCTCTAGTGGCGAGCAGTACTTC.